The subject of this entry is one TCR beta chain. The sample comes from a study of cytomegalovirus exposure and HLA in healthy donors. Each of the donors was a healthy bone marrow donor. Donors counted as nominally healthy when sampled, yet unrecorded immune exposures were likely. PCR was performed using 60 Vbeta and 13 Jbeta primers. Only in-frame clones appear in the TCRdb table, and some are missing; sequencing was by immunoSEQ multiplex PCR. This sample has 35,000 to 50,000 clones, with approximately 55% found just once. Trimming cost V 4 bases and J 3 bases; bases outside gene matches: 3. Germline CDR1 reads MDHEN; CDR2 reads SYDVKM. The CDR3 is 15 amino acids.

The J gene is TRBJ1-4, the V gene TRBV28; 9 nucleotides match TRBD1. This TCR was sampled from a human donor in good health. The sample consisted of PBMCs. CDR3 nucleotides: TGTGCCAGCAGTTGGGGGACAGGGCCTAATGAAAAACTGTTTTTT. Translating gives CASSWGTGPNEKLFF.